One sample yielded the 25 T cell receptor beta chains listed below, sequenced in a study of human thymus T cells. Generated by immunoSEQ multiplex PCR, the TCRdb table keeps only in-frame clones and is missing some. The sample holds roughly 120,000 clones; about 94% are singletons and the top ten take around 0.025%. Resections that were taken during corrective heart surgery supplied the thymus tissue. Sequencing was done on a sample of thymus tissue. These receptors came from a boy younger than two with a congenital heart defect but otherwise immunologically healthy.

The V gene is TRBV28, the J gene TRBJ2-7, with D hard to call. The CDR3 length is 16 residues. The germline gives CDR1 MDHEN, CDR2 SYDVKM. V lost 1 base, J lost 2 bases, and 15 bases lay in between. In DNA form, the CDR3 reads TGTGCCAGCAGTTTATTCGGACCGGACCGCCCCTACGAGCAGTACTTC. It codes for CASSLFGPDRPYEQYF. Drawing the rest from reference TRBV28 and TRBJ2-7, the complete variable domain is DVKVTQSSRYLVKRTGEKVFLECVQDMDHENMFWYRQDPGLGLRLIYFSYDVKMKEKGDIPEGYSVSREKKERFSLILESASTNQTSMYLCASSLFGPDRPYEQYFGPGTRLTVT.

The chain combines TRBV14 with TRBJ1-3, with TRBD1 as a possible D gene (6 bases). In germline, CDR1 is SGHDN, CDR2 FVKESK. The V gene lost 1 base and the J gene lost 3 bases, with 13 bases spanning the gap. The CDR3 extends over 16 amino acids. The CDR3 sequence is CASSQGRSGVGNTIYF. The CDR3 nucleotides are TGTGCCAGCAGCCAAGGTCGGTCAGGGGTTGGAAACACCATATATTTT.

CDR3 coding DNA: TGTGCCAGCAGCTTGGGATTAGTGGGGGAGCAGTTCTTC. Translated: CASSLGLVGEQFF. V and J are TRBV5-4 and TRBJ2-1; D is ambiguous. V gave up 0 bases and J gave up 10 bases, with 11 bases separating them. The CDR3 loop spans 13 amino acids. CDR1 is SGHNT and CDR2 is YYREEE in the germline V gene (reference sequence).

This chain's CDR3 is CASSSRQGPNYGYTF. The CDR3 nucleotides read TGTGCCAGCAGCTCCAGACAGGGTCCTAACTATGGCTACACCTTC. This chain links TRBV7-9 with TRBJ1-2; TRBD1 agrees at 7 bases. V gave up 4 bases and J gave up 0 bases; unmatched junction bases: 5. Germline CDR1 SEHNR, CDR2 FQNEAQ (reference sequence). The CDR3 is made up of 15 amino acids.

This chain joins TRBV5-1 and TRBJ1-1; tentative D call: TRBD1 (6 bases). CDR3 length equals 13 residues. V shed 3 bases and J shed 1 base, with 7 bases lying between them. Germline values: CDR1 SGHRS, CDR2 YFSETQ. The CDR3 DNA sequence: TGCGCCAGCAGCTCACAGGGGAACACTGAAGCTTTCTTT. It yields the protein CASSSQGNTEAFF.

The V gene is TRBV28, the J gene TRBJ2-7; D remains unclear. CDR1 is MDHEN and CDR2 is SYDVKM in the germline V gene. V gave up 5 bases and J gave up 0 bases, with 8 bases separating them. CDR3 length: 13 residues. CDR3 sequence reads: CASSRHSSYEQYF. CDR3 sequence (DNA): TGTGCCAGCAGTAGGCACAGCTCCTACGAGCAGTACTTC.

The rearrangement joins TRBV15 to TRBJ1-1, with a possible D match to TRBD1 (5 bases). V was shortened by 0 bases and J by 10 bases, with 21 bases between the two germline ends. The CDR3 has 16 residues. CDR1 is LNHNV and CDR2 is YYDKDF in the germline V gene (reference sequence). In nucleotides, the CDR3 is TGTGCCACCAGCAGAGATCGAACAGGACCTGTTGTTTCAGCTTTCTTT. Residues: CATSRDRTGPVVSAFF.

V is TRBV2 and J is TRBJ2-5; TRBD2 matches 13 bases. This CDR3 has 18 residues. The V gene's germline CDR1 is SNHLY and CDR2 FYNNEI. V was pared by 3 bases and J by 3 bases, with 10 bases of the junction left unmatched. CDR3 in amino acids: CASSEWTSGGILEETQYF. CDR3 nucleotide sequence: TGTGCCAGCAGTGAGTGGACTAGCGGGGGTATATTGGAAGAGACCCAGTACTTC. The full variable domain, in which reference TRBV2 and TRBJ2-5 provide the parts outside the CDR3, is EPEVTQTPSHQVTQMGQEVILRCVPISNHLYFYWYRQILGQKVEFLVSFYNNEISEKSEIFDDQFSVERPDGSNFTLKIRSTKLEDSAMYFCASSEWTSGGILEETQYFGPGTRLLVL.

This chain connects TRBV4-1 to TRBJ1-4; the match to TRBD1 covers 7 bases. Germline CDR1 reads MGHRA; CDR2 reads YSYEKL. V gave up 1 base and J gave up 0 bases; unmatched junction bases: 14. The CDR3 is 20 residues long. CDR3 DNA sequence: TGCGCCAGCAGCCAAGCCCGGGGGCGACAGGGTACTGCAACTAATGAAAAACTGTTTTTT. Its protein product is CASSQARGRQGTATNEKLFF.

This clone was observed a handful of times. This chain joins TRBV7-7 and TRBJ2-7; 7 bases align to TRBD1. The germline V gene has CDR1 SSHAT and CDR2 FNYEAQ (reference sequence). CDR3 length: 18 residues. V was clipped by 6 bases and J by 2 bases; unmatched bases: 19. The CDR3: CASSPQPGQTLITYEQYF. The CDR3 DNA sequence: TGTGCCAGCAGTCCTCAACCGGGACAGACCTTAATTACCTACGAGCAGTACTTC.

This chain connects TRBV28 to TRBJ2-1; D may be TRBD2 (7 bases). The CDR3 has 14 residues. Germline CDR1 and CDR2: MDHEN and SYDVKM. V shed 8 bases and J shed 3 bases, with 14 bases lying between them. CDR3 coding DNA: TGTGCCAGCCGGGGGGCGAAGGGCTACAATGAGCAGTTCTTC. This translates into CASRGAKGYNEQFF.

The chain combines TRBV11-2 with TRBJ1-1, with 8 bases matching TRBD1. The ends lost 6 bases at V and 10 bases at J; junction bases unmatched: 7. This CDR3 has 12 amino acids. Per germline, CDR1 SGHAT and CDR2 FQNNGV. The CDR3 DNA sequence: TGTGCCAGCAGTACAGGGGGGGCGTCAGCTTTCTTT. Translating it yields CASSTGGASAFF.

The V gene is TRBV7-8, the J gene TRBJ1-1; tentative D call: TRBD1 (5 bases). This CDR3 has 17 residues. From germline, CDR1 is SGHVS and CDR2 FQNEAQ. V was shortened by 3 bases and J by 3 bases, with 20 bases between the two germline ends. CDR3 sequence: CASSLGPWRTPYTEAFF. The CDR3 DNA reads TGTGCCAGCAGCTTGGGGCCGTGGAGGACGCCCTACACTGAAGCTTTCTTT.

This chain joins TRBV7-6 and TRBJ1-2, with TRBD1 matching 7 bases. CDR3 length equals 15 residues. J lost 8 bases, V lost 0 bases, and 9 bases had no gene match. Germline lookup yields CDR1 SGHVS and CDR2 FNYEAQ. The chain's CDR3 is CASSLAGGQFEGYTF. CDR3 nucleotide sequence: TGTGCCAGCAGCTTAGCGGGGGGACAGTTTGAAGGCTACACCTTC.

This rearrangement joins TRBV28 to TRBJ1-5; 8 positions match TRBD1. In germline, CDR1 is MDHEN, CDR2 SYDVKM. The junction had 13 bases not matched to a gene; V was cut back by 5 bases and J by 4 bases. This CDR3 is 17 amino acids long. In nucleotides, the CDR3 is TGTGCCAGCAGTACCTTGGGCAGGGGGCCCCTTAATCAGCCCCAGCATTTT. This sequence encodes CASSTLGRGPLNQPQHF.

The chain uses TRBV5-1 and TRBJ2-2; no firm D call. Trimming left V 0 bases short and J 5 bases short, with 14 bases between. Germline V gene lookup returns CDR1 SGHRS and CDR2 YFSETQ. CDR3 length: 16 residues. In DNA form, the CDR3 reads TGCGCCAGCAGCTTGGCCCCGGCTACGAGGACCGGGGAGCTGTTTTTT. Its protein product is CASSLAPATRTGELFF. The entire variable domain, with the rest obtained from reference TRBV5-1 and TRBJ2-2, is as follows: KAGVTQTPRYLIKTRGQQVTLSCSPISGHRSVSWYQQTPGQGLQFLFEYFSETQRNKGNFPGRFSGRQFSNSRSEMNVSTLELGDSALYLCASSLAPATRTGELFFGEGSRLTVL.

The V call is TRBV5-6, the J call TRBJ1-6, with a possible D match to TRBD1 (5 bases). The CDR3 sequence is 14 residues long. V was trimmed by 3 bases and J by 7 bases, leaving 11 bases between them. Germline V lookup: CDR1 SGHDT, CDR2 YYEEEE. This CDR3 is CASSSGTGNSPLHF. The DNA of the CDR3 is TGTGCCAGCAGCTCCGGGACGGGCAATTCACCCCTCCACTTT.

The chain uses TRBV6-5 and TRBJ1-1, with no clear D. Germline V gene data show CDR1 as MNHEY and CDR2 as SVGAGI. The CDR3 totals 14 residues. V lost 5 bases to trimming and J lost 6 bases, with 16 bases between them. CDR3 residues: CASSRSHPSAEAFF. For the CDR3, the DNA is TGTGCCAGCAGTCGGAGCCACCCCAGCGCTGAAGCTTTCTTT.

This CDR3 reads CASSPGTPSEETQYF. The CDR3 region has the DNA TGCGCCAGCAGCCCAGGTACCCCCTCAGAAGAGACCCAGTACTTC. V and J are TRBV4-1 and TRBJ2-5; D call uncertain. This CDR3 is built from 15 residues. Trimming left V 4 bases short and J 3 bases short, with 15 bases between. CDR1 and CDR2 from the germline V gene are MGHRA and YSYEKL.

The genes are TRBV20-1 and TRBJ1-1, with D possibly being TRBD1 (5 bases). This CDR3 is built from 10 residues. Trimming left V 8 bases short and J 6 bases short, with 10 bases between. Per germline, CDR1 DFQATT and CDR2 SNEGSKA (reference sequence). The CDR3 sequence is CSHPGAEAFF. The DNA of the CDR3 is TGCAGTCATCCGGGGGCTGAAGCTTTCTTT.

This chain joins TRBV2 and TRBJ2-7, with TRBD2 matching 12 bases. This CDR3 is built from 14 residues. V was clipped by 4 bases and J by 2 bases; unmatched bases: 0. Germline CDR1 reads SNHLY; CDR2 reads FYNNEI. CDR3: CASSGTSGAYEQYF. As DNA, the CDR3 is TGTGCCAGCAGTGGGACTAGCGGGGCCTACGAGCAGTACTTC. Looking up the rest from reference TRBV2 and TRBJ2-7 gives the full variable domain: EPEVTQTPSHQVTQMGQEVILRCVPISNHLYFYWYRQILGQKVEFLVSFYNNEISEKSEIFDDQFSVERPDGSNFTLKIRSTKLEDSAMYFCASSGTSGAYEQYFGPGTRLTVT.

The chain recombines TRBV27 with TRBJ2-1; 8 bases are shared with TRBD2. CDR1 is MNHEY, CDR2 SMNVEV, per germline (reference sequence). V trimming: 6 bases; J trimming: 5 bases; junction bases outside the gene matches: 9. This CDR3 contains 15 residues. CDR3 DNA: TGTGCCAGCAGACCAGGACTAGCTTCGGACAATGAGCAGTTCTTC. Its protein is CASRPGLASDNEQFF.

CDR3 nucleotides: TGTGCCAGCAGCCAAAATATCGCGGGGGGGCAAGAGACCCAGTACTTC. It encodes CASSQNIAGGQETQYF. V gene TRBV4-2 combines with J gene TRBJ2-5; 9 bases are shared with TRBD2. CDR3 size: 16 residues. J lost 2 bases, V lost 2 bases, and 6 bases had no gene match. Germline V lookup: CDR1 LGHNA, CDR2 YNFKEQ.

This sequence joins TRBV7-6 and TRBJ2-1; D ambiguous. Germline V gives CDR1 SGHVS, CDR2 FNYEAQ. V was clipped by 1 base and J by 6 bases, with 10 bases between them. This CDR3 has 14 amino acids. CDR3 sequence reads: CASSLVASANEQFF. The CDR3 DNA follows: TGTGCCAGCAGCTTAGTTGCCTCGGCCAATGAGCAGTTCTTC.

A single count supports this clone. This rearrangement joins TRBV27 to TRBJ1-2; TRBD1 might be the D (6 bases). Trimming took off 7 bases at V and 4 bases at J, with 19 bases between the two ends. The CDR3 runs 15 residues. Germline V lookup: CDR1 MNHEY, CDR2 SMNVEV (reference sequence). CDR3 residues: CASKPRQGPIYGYTF. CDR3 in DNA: TGTGCCAGCAAACCCCGCCAGGGGCCTATCTATGGCTACACCTTC.